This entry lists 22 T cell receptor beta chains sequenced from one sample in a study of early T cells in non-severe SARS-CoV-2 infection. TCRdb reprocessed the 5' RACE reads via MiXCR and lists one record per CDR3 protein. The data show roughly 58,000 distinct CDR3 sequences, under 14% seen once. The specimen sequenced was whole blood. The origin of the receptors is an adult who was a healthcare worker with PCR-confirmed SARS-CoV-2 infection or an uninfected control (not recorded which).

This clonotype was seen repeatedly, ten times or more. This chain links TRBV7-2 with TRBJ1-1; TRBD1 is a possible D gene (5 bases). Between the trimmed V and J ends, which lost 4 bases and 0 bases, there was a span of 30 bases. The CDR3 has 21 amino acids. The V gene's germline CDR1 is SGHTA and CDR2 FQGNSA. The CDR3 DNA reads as TGTGCCAGCAGCTATACCCCCCCCGGAGTAAAGTCGGGGGGAATGAACACTGAAGCTTTCTTT. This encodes CASSYTPPGVKSGGMNTEAFF.

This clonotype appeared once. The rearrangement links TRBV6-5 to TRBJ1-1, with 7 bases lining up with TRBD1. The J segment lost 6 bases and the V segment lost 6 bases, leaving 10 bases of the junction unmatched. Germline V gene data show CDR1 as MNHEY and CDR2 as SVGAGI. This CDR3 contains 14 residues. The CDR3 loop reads CASRGTRDSPEAFF. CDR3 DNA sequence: TGTGCCAGCAGAGGGACGCGGGACAGCCCTGAAGCTTTCTTT.

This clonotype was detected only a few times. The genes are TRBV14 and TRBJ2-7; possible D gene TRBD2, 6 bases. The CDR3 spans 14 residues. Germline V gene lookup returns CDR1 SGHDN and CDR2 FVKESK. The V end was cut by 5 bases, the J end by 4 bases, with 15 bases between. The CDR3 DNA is TGTGCCAGCAGCAGGAACGCGGGATTTTACGAGCAGTACTTC. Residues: CASSRNAGFYEQYF.

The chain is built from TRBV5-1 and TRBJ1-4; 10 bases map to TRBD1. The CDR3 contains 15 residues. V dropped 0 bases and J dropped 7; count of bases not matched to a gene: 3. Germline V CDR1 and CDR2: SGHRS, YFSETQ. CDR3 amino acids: CASSLGDRGGEKLFF. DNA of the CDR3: TGCGCCAGCAGCTTGGGGGACAGGGGTGGTGAAAAACTGTTTTTT.

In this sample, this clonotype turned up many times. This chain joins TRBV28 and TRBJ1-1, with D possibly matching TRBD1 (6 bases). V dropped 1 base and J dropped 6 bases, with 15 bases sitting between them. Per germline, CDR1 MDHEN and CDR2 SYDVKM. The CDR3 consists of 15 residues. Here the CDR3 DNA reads TGTGCCAGCAGTTTATATCAGGGGACTTTCGCTGAAGCTTTCTTT. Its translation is CASSLYQGTFAEAFF. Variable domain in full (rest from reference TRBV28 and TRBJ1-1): DVKVTQSSRYLVKRTGEKVFLECVQDMDHENMFWYRQDPGLGLRLIYFSYDVKMKEKGDIPEGYSVSREKKERFSLILESASTNQTSMYLCASSLYQGTFAEAFFGQGTRLTVV.

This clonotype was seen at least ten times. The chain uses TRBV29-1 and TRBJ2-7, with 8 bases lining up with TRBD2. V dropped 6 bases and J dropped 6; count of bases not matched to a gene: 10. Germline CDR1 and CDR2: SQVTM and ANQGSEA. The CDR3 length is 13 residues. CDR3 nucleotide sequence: TGCAGCGTAACACTAGCGGAGTGGGGCGAGCAGTACTTC. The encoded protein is CSVTLAEWGEQYF.

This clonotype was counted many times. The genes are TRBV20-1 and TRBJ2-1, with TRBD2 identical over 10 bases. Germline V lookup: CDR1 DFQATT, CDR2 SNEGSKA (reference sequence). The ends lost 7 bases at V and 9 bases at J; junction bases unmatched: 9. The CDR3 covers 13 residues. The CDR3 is CSVFLAGVGEQFF. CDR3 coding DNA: TGCAGTGTGTTTCTAGCGGGGGTCGGTGAGCAGTTCTTC.

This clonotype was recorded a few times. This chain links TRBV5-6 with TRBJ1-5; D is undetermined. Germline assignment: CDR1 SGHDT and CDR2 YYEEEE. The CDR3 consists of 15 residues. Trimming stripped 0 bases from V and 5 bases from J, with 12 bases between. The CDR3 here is CASSLVSASHQPQHF. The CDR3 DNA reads TGTGCCAGCAGCTTGGTTTCAGCCTCCCATCAGCCCCAGCATTTT.

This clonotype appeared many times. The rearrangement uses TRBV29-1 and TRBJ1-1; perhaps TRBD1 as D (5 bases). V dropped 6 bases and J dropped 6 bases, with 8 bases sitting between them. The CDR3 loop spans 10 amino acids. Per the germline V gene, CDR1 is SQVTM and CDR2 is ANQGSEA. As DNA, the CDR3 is TGCAGCGTGGGACCGTCTGAAGCTTTCTTT. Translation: CSVGPSEAFF.

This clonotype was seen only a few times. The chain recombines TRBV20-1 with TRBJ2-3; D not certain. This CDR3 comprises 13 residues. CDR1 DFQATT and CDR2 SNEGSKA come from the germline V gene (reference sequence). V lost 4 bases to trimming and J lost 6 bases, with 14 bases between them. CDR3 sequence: CSATPDGRDTQYF. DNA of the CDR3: TGCAGTGCTACCCCGGATGGACGGGATACGCAGTATTTT.

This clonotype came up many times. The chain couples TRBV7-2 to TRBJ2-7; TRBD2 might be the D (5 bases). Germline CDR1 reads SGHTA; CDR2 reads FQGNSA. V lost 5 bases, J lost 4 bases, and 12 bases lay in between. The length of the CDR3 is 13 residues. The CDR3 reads CASSPRTGYEQYF. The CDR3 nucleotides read TGTGCCAGCAGCCCCCGGACTGGTTACGAGCAGTACTTC.

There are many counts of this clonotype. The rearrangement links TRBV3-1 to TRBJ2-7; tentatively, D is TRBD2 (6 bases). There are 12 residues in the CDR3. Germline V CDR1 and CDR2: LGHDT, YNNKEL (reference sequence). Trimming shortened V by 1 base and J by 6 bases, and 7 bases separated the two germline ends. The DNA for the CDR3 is TGTGCCAGCAGCCAAGCGGGACTCGAGCAGTACTTC. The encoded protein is CASSQAGLEQYF.

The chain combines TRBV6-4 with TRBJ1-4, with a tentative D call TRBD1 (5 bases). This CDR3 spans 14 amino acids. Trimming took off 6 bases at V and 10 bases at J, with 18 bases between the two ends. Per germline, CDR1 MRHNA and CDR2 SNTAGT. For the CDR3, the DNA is TGTGCCAGCAGCGATGGCTTCGAGCAGGGAAAACTGTTTTTT. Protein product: CASSDGFEQGKLFF.

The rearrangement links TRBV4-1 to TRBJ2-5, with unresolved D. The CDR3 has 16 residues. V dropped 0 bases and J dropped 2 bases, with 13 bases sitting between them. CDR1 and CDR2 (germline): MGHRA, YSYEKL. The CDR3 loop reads CASSQDGPPLQETQYF. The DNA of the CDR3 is TGCGCCAGCAGCCAAGATGGTCCACCACTTCAAGAGACCCAGTACTTC.

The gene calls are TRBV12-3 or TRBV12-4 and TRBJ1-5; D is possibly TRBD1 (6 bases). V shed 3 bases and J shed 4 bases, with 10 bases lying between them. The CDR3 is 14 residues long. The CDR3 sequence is CASSFRQGNQPQHF. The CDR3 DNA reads TGTGCCAGCAGTTTCCGCCAGGGGAATCAGCCCCAGCATTTT.

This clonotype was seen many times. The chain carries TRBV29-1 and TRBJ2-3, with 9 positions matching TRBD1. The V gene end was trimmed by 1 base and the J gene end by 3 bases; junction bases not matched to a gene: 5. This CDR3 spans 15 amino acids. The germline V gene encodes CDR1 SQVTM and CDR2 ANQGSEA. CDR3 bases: TGCAGCGTTGAAGGCCAACAGGGGGCAACAGATACGCAGTATTTT. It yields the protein CSVEGQQGATDTQYF.

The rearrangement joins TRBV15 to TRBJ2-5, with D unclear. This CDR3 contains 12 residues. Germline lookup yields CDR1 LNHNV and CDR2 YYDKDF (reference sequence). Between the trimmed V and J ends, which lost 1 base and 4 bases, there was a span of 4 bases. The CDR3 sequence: CATSRVPETQYF. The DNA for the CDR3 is TGTGCCACCAGCAGAGTCCCAGAGACCCAGTACTTC.

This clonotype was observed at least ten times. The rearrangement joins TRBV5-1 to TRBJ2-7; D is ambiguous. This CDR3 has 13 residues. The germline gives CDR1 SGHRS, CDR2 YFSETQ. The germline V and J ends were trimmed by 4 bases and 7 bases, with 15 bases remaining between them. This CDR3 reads CASSMDNGREQYF. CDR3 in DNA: TGCGCCAGCAGCATGGATAACGGTCGGGAGCAGTACTTC.

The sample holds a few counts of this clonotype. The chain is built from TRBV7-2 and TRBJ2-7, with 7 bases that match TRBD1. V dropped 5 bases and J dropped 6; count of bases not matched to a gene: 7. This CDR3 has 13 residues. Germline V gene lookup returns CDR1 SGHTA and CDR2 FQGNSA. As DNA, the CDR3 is TGTGCCAGCAGCCCTAGGGCAGGGGGCGAGCAGTACTTC. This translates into CASSPRAGGEQYF.

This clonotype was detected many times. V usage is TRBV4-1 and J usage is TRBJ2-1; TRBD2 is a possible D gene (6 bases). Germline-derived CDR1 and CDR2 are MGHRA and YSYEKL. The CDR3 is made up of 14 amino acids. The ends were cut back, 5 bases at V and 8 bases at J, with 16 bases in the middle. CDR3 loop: CASSKQVASDEQFF. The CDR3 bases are TGCGCCAGCAGCAAACAGGTGGCTAGCGATGAGCAGTTCTTC.

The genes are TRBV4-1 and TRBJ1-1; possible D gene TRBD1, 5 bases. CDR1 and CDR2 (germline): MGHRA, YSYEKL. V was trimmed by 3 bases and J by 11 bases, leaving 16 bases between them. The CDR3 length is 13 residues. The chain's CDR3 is CASSQGGPSGAFF. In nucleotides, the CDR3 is TGCGCCAGCAGCCAGGGGGGACCCTCGGGGGCTTTCTTT.

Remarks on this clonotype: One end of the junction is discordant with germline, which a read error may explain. CDR3 sequence: CASSQEWAPGPSNTGELFF. DNA for the CDR3: TGTGCCAGCAGTCAAGAGTGGGCCCCGGGACCCTCGAACACCGGGGAGCTGTTTTTT. The chain carries TRBV3-1 and TRBJ2-2; D may match TRBD1 or TRBD2 (5 bases each). The CDR3 runs to 19 residues. CDR1 is LGHDT and CDR2 is YNNKEL in the germline V gene (reference sequence).